Only a few counts were recorded for the clone carrying this TCR beta chain. Its cognate antigen is unknown. What the library attached to individual cDNA molecules were unique molecular identifiers. TCRdb used MiXCR to reprocess the 5' RACE reads, holding one entry per CDR3 protein. The sample has approximately 150,000 distinct CDR3 sequences, roughly 4% seen once. Total RNA extraction was carried out from unfractionated whole blood. This record belongs to a study of human T cells and chemical hapten exposure. Whole-study results and caveats: DPC sensitization produced no change in TCRs with frequency above 1 in 1000.

The source is a female donor in good health.

CDR3 DNA: TGTGCCAGCGGGGAGAAACAGAAGTTCACAGATACGCAGTATTTT. Residues: CASGEKQKFTDTQYF. The chain employs TRBV2 and TRBJ2-3; a possible D gene is TRBD2 (5 bases). CDR1 and CDR2 from the germline V gene are SNHLY and FYNNEI. The CDR3 extends over 15 amino acids. V was clipped by 8 bases and J by 2 bases, with 17 bases between them.